This T cell receptor (beta chain) originates from a study of T cell responses to AZD1222 COVID-19 vaccine. In the study overall: Pooling of second doses given at about 4 or about 12 weeks was done. General study results and limits: None of the repertoires were sampled until the peak T cell response had passed. The donor group comprised mostly white British people and more females; the analysis possibly underestimated clonal diversity. When two AZD1222 doses had been given, Spike-specific TCR breadth and depth rose.

This clone was seen once. Its antigen is still unknown. Generated by immunoSEQ multiplex PCR, the TCRdb table keeps only in-frame clones and is missing some. The data contain about 130,000 clones, around 87% of them singletons. The specimen comprised peripheral blood, sampled on day 0 of AZD1222 vaccination. The sequence came from an adult in good health.

The CDR3 nucleotides read TGTGCCAGCAGCTTACTGGGCGGGACTTCCTACAATGAGCAGTTCTTC. It encodes CASSLLGGTSYNEQFF. The rearrangement uses TRBV7-6 and TRBJ2-1, with a possible D match to TRBD2 (6 bases). This CDR3 spans 16 amino acids. Trimming removed 2 bases from V and 1 base from J, with 12 bases in between. Germline assignment: CDR1 SGHVS and CDR2 FNYEAQ.